This T cell receptor (beta chain) originates from a study of T cells in Graves' hyperthyroidism and ophthalmopathy. TCR beta CDR3 regions were amplified from RNA. Initially, a first-round RT-PCR of the TCR CDR3 employed the HTBI primer set. TCRdb analysed the multiplex PCR reads with MiXCR anew, one entry per CDR3 protein. The sample lists about 300,000 distinct CDR3 sequences, less than 20% seen once, with approximately 37% in the top ten. V lost 5 bases and J lost 0; bases outside the gene matches: 14. The germline CDR1 and CDR2 sequences are MDHEN and SYDVKM. This CDR3 has 18 amino acids. This clonotype was counted between two and nine times.

This TCR derives from a middle-aged man with Graves' ophthalmopathy. Source material: blood. The chain recombines TRBV28 with TRBJ1-2, with TRBD1 matching 8 bases. This chain's CDR3 is CASSPRLVDRDSNYGYTF. The CDR3 coding sequence is TGTGCCAGCAGTCCGCGCCTGGTGGACAGGGACTCTAACTATGGCTACACCTTC.